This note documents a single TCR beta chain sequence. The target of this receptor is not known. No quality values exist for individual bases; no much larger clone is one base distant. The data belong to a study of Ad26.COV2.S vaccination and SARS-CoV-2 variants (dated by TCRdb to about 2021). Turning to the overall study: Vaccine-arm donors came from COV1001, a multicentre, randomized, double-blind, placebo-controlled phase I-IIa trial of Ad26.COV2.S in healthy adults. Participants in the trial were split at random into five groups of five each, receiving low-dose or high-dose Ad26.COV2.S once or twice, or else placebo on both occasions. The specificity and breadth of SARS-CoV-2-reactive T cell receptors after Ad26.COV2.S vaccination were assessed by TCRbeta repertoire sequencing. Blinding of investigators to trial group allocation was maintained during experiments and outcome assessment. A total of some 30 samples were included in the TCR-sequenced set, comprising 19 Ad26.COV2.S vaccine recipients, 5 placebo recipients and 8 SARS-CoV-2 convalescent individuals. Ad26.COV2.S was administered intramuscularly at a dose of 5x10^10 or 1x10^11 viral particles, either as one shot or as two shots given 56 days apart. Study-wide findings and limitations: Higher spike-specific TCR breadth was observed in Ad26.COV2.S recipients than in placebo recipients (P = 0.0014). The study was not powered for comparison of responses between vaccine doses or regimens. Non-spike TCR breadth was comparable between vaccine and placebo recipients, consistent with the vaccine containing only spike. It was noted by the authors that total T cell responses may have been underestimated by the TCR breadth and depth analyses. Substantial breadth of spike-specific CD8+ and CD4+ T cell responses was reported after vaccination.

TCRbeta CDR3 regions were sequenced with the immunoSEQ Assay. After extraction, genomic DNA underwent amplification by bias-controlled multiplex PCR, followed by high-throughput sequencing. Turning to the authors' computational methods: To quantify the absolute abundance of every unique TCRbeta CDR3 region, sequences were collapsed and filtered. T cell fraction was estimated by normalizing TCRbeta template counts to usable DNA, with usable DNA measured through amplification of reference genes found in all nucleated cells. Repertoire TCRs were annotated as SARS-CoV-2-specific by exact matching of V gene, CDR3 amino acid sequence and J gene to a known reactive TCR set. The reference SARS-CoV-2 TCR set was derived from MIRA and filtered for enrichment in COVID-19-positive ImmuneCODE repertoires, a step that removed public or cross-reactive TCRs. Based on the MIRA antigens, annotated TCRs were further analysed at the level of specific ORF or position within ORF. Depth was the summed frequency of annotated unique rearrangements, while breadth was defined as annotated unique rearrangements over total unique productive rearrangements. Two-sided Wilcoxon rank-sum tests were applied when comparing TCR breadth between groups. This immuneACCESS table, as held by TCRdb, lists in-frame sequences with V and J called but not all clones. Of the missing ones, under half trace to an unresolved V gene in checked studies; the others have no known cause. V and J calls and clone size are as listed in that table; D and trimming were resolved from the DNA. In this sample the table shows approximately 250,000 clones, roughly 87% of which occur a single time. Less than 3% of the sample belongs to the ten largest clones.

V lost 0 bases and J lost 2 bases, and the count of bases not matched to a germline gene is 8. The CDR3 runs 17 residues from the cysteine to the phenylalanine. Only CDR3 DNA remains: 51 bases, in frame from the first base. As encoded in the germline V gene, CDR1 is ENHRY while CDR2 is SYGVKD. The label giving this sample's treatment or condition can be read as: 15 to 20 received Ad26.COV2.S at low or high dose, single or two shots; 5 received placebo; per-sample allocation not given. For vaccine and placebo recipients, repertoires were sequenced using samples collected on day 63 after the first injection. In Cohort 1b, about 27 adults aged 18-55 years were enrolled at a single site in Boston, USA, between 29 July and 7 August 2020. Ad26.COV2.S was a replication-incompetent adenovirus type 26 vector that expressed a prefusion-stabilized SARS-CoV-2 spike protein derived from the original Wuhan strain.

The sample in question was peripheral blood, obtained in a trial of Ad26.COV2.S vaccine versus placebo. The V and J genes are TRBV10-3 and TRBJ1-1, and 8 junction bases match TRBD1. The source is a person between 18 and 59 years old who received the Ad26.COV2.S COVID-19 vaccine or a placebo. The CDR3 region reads CAISESRTGTFNTEAFF. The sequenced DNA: TGTGCCATCAGTGAGTCTCGGACAGGGACCTTCAACACTGAAGCTTTCTTT.